These T cell receptor beta chains were read from a single sample in a study of T cell changes during pregnancy in multiple sclerosis. Here immunoSEQ multiplex PCR was the method, and the copy in TCRdb shows in-frame clones only, minus some. The table has roughly 90,000 clones, approximately 89% seen once; the top ten hold around 1.7%. Sequencing used peripheral blood, obtained in the first trimester of pregnancy. These receptors were collected from a female donor in good health, enrolled as a control in a pregnancy study. Both conserved end residues are part of each CDR3. The order of the fields is V gene, D gene, clone size, J gene, CDR3 DNA, CDR3 protein. The D gene is left open where the match is weak. Where a row states a size, it is once, few, many or the class of an expanded clone; other rows omit it.

TRBV11-2,NA,NA,TRBJ1-2,TGTGCCAGCAGCCCATTGAAAGCTGGAAGAGGCTATGGCTACACCTTC,CASSPLKAGRGYGYTF
TRBV19,NA,NA,TRBJ1-1,TGTGCCAGTACCCATGGGGCCATGAACACTGAAGCTTTCTTT,CASTHGAMNTEAFF
TRBV4-3,NA,once,TRBJ2-7,TGCGCCAGCAGCCAAGGAGTCGGTTACGAGCAGTACTTC,CASSQGVGYEQYF
TRBV18,TRBD1,once,TRBJ1-6,TGTGCCAGCTCACCAAGGCTGGCGGGGGACAGGGGTAATTCACCCCTCCACTTT,CASSPRLAGDRGNSPLHF
TRBV5-1,NA,NA,TRBJ2-3,TGCGCCAGCAGCTTCCGAGGCGGCAGAAGCCTAGAAAGCACAGATACGCAGTATTTT,CASSFRGGRSLESTDTQYF
TRBV6-5,NA,NA,TRBJ1-5,TGTGCCAGCAGTCAGGGGCCTCAGCCCCAGCATTTT,CASSQGPQPQHF
TRBV7-9,NA,NA,TRBJ1-1,TGTGCCAGCAGCTTGACAGAGAACACTGAAGCTTTCTTT,CASSLTENTEAFF
TRBV5-1,TRBD1,once,TRBJ1-1,TGCGCCAGCAGCTTGGGCGGGACAGGGGACACTGAAGCTTTCTTT,CASSLGGTGDTEAFF
TRBV2,NA,NA,TRBJ2-7,TGTGCCAGCAGCCGAGGGTACGAGCAGTACTTC,CASSRGYEQYF
TRBV7-9,TRBD2,NA,TRBJ2-5,TGTGCCAGCAGCTTACTAGCGGGAAAGAAAGAGACCCAGTACTTC,CASSLLAGKKETQYF
TRBV2,TRBD1,once,TRBJ1-2,TGTGCCAGCAGTGTTTCCAGGGGGCGGGGTAACTATGGCTACACCTTC,CASSVSRGRGNYGYTF
TRBV4-3,NA,once,TRBJ2-2,TGCGCCAGCAGCCAAGCCATGCGGTTTTCGACCGGGGAGCTGTTTTTT,CASSQAMRFSTGELFF
TRBV6-1,TRBD1,NA,TRBJ1-1,TGTGCCAGCAGTGAAGGGACAGGGCTAGCAGCTTTCTTT,CASSEGTGLAAFF
TRBV11-3,NA,NA,TRBJ2-3,TGTGCCAGCAGCAGGGACTCCACAGATACGCAGTATTTT,CASSRDSTDTQYF
TRBV27,TRBD1,NA,TRBJ1-4,TGCGGAGACAGGGGGCATGAAAAACTGTTTTTT,CGDRGHEKLFF
TRBV14,NA,NA,TRBJ2-7,TGTGCCAGTTCATACGGGAACCCCAGCTACGAGCAGTACTTC,CASSYGNPSYEQYF
TRBV11-3,TRBD2,NA,TRBJ2-1,TGTGCCAGCAGCTTAGGCGGGGGAGCTTACAATGAGCAGTTCTTC,CASSLGGGAYNEQFF
TRBV19,TRBD1,NA,TRBJ1-4,TGTGCCAGTACGGATCCGGGACAGGGGGTTGGTGAGGAAAAACTGTTTTTT,CASTDPGQGVGEEKLFF
TRBV6-5,TRBD2,NA,TRBJ2-1,TGTGCCAGCAGTTACACTAGCGGGGGTGGGAATGAGCAGTTCTTC,CASSYTSGGGNEQFF
TRBV9,TRBD1,NA,TRBJ1-2,TGTGCCAGCAGCGTAGCTACGACAGGGGGCATTGGCTCTAACTATGGCTACACCTTC,CASSVATTGGIGSNYGYTF
TRBV7-3,TRBD1,NA,TRBJ1-6,TGTGCCAGCAGCTGGACAGGGGACACCAATTCACCCCTCCACTTT,CASSWTGDTNSPLHF
TRBV18,NA,NA,TRBJ2-5,TGTGCCAGCTCACCAACGGAGGGTTTGAAGACCCAGTACTTC,CASSPTEGLKTQYF
TRBV6-5,NA,few,TRBJ2-7,TGTGCCAGCAGTCCTACACCCAGGGACTCGCAGTACTTC,CASSPTPRDSQYF
TRBV30,NA,NA,TRBJ1-6,TGTGCCTGGACCGTGGAGGGAGAACACCTCCCCACCAGGTCACCCCTCCACTTT,CAWTVEGEHLPTRSPLHF
TRBV5-5,NA,NA,TRBJ1-5,TGTGCCAGCAGCTTGAAAGGGGATCAGCCCCAGCATTTT,CASSLKGDQPQHF
TRBV7-7,NA,NA,TRBJ2-2,TGTGCTAGCAGCTATGACGGGGTGGGGCTGTTTTTT,CASSYDGVGLFF
TRBV19,NA,NA,TRBJ2-3,TGTGCCAGTAGTATTGGGGCCACAGATACGCAGTATTTT,CASSIGATDTQYF
TRBV10-3,NA,NA,TRBJ2-7,TGTGCCATCAGGGGGACACCATACGAGCAGTACTTC,CAIRGTPYEQYF
TRBV15,NA,NA,TRBJ1-5,TGTGCCACCAGCAGAGATGGGGCAGGATACCTTAGCAATCAGCCCCAGCATTTT,CATSRDGAGYLSNQPQHF
TRBV9,NA,NA,TRBJ1-1,TGTGCCAGCAGCGTCGCCGCGAGGGACACTGAAGCTTTCTTT,CASSVAARDTEAFF
TRBV27,TRBD1,NA,TRBJ1-1,TGTGCCAGCAGTGGCCTGGACAGGGACCCTTTCTTT,CASSGLDRDPFF
TRBV4-2,TRBD2,NA,TRBJ2-7,TGTGCCAGCAGCCAAGAGTGGCGGGGGGGCGACGAGCAGTACTTC,CASSQEWRGGDEQYF
TRBV5-6,NA,NA,TRBJ1-2,TGTGCCAGCAGCTCCCTTGCGGGATTTCGTAACTATGGCTACACCTTC,CASSSLAGFRNYGYTF
TRBV5-6,TRBD2,NA,TRBJ2-5,TGTGCCAGCAGCTTGGACGGGGGGGGCCTGGTAGAGACCCAGTACTTC,CASSLDGGGLVETQYF
TRBV5-4,NA,NA,TRBJ1-1,TGTGCCAGCAGCTTCGGTAACACTGAAGCTTTCTTT,CASSFGNTEAFF
TRBV30,NA,NA,TRBJ1-1,TGTGCCTGGAGTGAGAGTCCTCAGACAGAGGCTTTCTTT,CAWSESPQTEAFF